Below are 17 T cell receptor beta chains sequenced from a single sample in a study. TCRdb re-called the 5' RACE reads through MiXCR, storing one row per CDR3 protein. The table lists around 50,000 distinct CDR3 sequences, about 28% of them singletons. Sequencing was done on a sample of tumor-infiltrating memory CD4+ T cells sorted from the breast tumor. Subset: memory CD4+ T cells, CD4+CD45RO+CD25-. These receptors were obtained from a female donor with breast cancer.

This clonotype showed up just a few times. The chain employs TRBV12-3 or TRBV12-4 and TRBJ2-5, with 10 bases fitting TRBD1. The CDR3 is 15 residues long. Losses at the gene ends were 6 bases for V and 7 bases for J; bases not matched to a gene: 11. The CDR3 here is CASSLPGQGRRTQYF. Written as DNA, the CDR3 is TGTGCCAGCAGCCTACCGGGACAGGGGCGCCGGACCCAGTACTTC.

The rearrangement links TRBV5-6 to TRBJ1-1; D is ambiguous. V was shortened by 1 base and J by 1 base, with 5 bases between the two germline ends. CDR1 SGHDT and CDR2 YYEEEE come from the germline V gene. This CDR3 has 13 amino acids. CDR3 coding DNA: TGTGCCAGCAGCTTGAATGAGAACACTGAAGCTTTCTTT. Its protein is CASSLNENTEAFF.

This chain joins TRBV5-1 and TRBJ2-7, with 7 bases that match TRBD1. The CDR3 totals 14 residues. Germline assignment: CDR1 SGHRS and CDR2 YFSETQ. J was trimmed by 7 bases and V by 4 bases; bases with no gene match: 11. CDR3 protein: CASSVDRPRREQYF. The CDR3 DNA is TGCGCCAGCAGCGTGGACAGGCCCCGCCGGGAGCAGTACTTC.

The chain is built from TRBV11-1 and TRBJ2-2; D gene uncertain. Germline CDR1 is SGHAT and CDR2 is FQDESV (reference sequence). The CDR3 spans 15 residues. The V end was cut by 1 base, the J end by 3 bases, with 9 bases between. The CDR3 DNA sequence: TGTGCCAGCAGCTTAGTAAGGGTTGACACCGGGGAGCTGTTTTTT. Encoded protein: CASSLVRVDTGELFF.

At least ten counts were recorded for this clonotype. The rearrangement links TRBV7-6 to TRBJ2-5; weak D call: TRBD2 (6 bases). Per the germline V gene, CDR1 is SGHVS and CDR2 is FNYEAQ. The length of the CDR3 is 12 residues. Trimming pared 6 bases from V and 7 bases from J, leaving 12 bases between. CDR3 sequence reads: CASRSGSGTQYF. The CDR3 DNA follows: TGTGCCAGCAGGAGCGGGTCCGGGACCCAGTACTTC.

J is TRBJ1-1 and V is TRBV29-1; D gene unclear. CDR3 length: 14 amino acids. V lost 6 bases to trimming and J lost 1 base, with 15 bases between them. Germline V lookup: CDR1 SQVTM, CDR2 ANQGSEA. The CDR3 spells CSVSKTTGNTEAFF. The CDR3 DNA is TGCAGCGTCTCGAAAACTACGGGGAACACTGAAGCTTTCTTT.

Worth noting for this clonotype: The germline gene is not matched at one end of the junction; a read error may be the cause. V is TRBV7-8 and J is TRBJ2-1; possible D gene TRBD1, 5 bases. The CDR3 is 12 amino acids. Germline CDR1 is SGHVS and CDR2 is FQNEAQ. For the CDR3, the DNA is TGTGCCAGCAGCCCCCCGGACAATGGGCAGTTCTTC. Residues: CASSPPDNGQFF.

CDR3 sequence reads: CASSPTGGRGYNEQFF. The DNA of the CDR3 is TGCGCCAGCAGCCCGACGGGGGGCAGGGGTTACAATGAGCAGTTCTTC. The J gene is TRBJ2-1, the V gene TRBV4-3, with D tentatively TRBD2 (7 bases). The germline gives CDR1 LGHNA, CDR2 YSLEER. The V end lost 4 bases, the J end lost 4 bases, and 17 bases lay between the germline ends. The CDR3 extends over 16 amino acids.

The chain joins TRBV7-3 to TRBJ2-1; no firm D call. CDR3 size: 13 residues. Germline V lookup: CDR1 SGHTA, CDR2 FQGTGA. Trimming removed 0 bases from V and 4 bases from J, with 4 bases in between. The CDR3 loop reads CASSLTGYNEQFF. CDR3 DNA sequence: TGTGCCAGCAGCTTAACGGGGTACAATGAGCAGTTCTTC.

The table lists this clonotype with a few counts. V gene TRBV20-1 combines with J gene TRBJ2-5; the match to TRBD1 covers 8 bases. The germline CDR1 and CDR2 sequences are DFQATT and SNEGSKA (reference sequence). The V segment lost 4 bases and the J segment 5 bases; nucleotides outside the gene matches: 6. This CDR3 spans 13 amino acids. As DNA, the CDR3 is TGCAGTGCTACAGGGGGCGTTTCGGAGACCCAGTACTTC. Translating gives CSATGGVSETQYF.

To note about this clonotype: The missing conserved phenylalanine or tryptophan at the end of this CDR3 makes a read error likely. The chain combines TRBV24-1 with TRBJ2-5; D remains ambiguous. The germline V gene has CDR1 KGHDR and CDR2 SFDVKD. Trimming left V 1 base short and J 5 bases short, with 7 bases between. There are 13 residues in the CDR3. This CDR3 reads CATSDFKGETQYC. CDR3 sequence (DNA): TGTGCCACCAGTGATTTCAAGGGCGAGACCCAGTACTGC.

V is TRBV10-3 and J is TRBJ2-1, with TRBD2 identical over 8 bases. Germline lookup yields CDR1 ENHRY and CDR2 SYGVKD. CDR3 size: 18 residues. V gave up 2 bases and J gave up 0 bases; unmatched junction bases: 9. The CDR3 reads CAISEGQRGSSSYNEQFF. The CDR3 bases are TGTGCCATCAGTGAGGGCCAGCGGGGGTCAAGCTCCTACAATGAGCAGTTCTTC.

The CDR3 coding sequence is TGCAGTGCCGTGAGGGAATTCTCCTACAATGAGCAGTTCTTC. This encodes CSAVREFSYNEQFF. The V gene is TRBV20-1, the J gene TRBJ2-1; D is possibly TRBD2 (5 bases). V dropped 6 bases and J dropped 0 bases, with 12 bases sitting between them. The CDR3 contains 14 residues. Per the germline V gene, CDR1 is DFQATT and CDR2 is SNEGSKA (reference sequence).

As for this clonotype: No conserved phenylalanine or tryptophan is present at the end of the CDR3, so a read error is the likely explanation. The chain combines TRBV20-1 with TRBJ2-1; 9 positions agree with TRBD2. CDR3 length equals 17 residues. Germline V gives CDR1 DFQATT, CDR2 SNEGSKA (reference sequence). Losses at the gene ends were 6 bases for V and 0 bases for J; bases not matched to a gene: 12. CDR3 region: CSADGRGGRSSYNEQFY. CDR3 in DNA: TGCAGTGCCGACGGGCGGGGGGGCCGCAGCTCCTACAATGAGCAGTTCTAC.

The V gene is TRBV6-5, the J gene TRBJ1-6, with a tentative D call TRBD1 (6 bases). Germline V gene lookup returns CDR1 MNHEY and CDR2 SVGAGI. With 6 bases removed from V and 10 bases from J, the gap between germline ends came to 13 bases. The CDR3 runs 13 residues. As DNA, the CDR3 is TGTGCCAGCAGCCACAGGGATAGATCACCCCTCCACTTT. Its translation is CASSHRDRSPLHF.

This clonotype has only a few counts. The rearrangement joins TRBV5-1 to TRBJ2-3; D is unclear. This CDR3 has 14 residues. V dropped 1 base and J dropped 6 bases, with 12 bases sitting between them. CDR1 and CDR2 (germline): SGHRS, YFSETQ. The CDR3: CASSLRPSQDTQYF. For the CDR3, the DNA is TGCGCCAGCAGCTTGAGGCCATCACAGGATACGCAGTATTTT.

This clonotype was recorded a few times. The V gene is TRBV29-1, the J gene TRBJ2-6; D uncertain. V shed 4 bases and J shed 4 bases, with 8 bases lying between them. Germline CDR1 is SQVTM and CDR2 is ANQGSEA. The CDR3 runs 13 residues. This CDR3 is CSVGFTGANVLTF. For the CDR3, the DNA is TGCAGCGTTGGGTTCACAGGGGCCAACGTCCTGACTTTC. Drawing the rest from reference TRBV29-1 and TRBJ2-6, the complete variable domain is SAVISQKPSRDICQRGTSLTIQCQVDSQVTMMFWYRQQPGQSLTLIATANQGSEATYESGFVIDKFPISRPNLTFSTLTVSNMSPEDSSIYLCSVGFTGANVLTFGAGSRLTVL.